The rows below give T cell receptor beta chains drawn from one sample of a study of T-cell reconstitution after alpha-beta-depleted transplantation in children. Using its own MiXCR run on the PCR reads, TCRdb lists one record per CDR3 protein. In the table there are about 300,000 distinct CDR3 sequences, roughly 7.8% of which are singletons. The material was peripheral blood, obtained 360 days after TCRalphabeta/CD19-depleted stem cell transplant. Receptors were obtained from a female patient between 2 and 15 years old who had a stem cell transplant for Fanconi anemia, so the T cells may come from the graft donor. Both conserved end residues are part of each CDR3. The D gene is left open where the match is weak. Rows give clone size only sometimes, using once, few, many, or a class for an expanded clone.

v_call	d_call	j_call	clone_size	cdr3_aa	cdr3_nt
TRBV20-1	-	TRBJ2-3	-	CSAPEVTDTQYF	TGCAGTGCTCCCGAGGTCACAGATACGCAGTATTTT
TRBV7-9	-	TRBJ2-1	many	CASSPTGTVTYNEQFF	TGTGCCAGCAGCCCCACAGGGACCGTGACCTACAATGAGCAGTTCTTC
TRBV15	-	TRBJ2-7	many	CATSSLTSALEQYF	TGTGCCACCAGCAGTCTAACTTCAGCTTTGGAGCAGTACTTC
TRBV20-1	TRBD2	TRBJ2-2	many	CSASSGANTGELFF	TGCAGTGCTTCTAGCGGGGCCAACACCGGGGAGCTGTTTTTT
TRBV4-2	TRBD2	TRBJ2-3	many	CASKVGGGAGDTQYF	TGTGCCAGCAAGGTTGGCGGGGGGGCCGGAGATACGCAGTATTTT
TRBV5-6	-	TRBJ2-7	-	CASSIITRGGSYEQYF	TGTGCCAGCAGCATAATTACCCGAGGTGGAAGCTACGAGCAGTACTTC
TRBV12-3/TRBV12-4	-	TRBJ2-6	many	CASSLGGGANVLTF	TGTGCCAGCAGTCTAGGGGGAGGGGCCAACGTCCTGACTTTC
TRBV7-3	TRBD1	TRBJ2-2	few	CASSLNRGVWTGELFF	TGTGCCAGCAGCTTAAACAGGGGAGTTTGGACCGGGGAGCTGTTTTTT
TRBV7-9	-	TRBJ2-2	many	CASSFVRVDTGELFF	TGTGCCAGCAGCTTTGTTAGGGTTGACACCGGGGAGCTGTTTTTT
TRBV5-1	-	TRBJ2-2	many	CASSLGSGTGELFF	TGCGCCAGCAGCTTGGGGTCGGGGACCGGGGAGCTGTTTTTT
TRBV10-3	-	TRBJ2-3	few	CAISAIPATDTQYF	TGTGCCATCAGTGCTATTCCAGCCACAGATACGCAGTATTTT
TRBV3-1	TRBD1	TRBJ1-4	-	CASSDRGAVGEKLFF	TGTGCCAGCTCTGACAGGGGCGCGGTAGGGGAAAAACTGTTTTTT
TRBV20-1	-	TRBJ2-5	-	CSARQGRETQYF	TGCAGTGCTCGTCAGGGGAGGGAGACCCAGTACTTC
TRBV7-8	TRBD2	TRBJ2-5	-	CASSLALAGGGTQYF	TGTGCCAGCAGCTTAGCGCTAGCGGGGGGCGGGACCCAGTACTTC
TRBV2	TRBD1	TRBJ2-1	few	CASSPGQGYEQFF	TGTGCCAGCAGTCCAGGACAGGGCTATGAGCAGTTCTTC
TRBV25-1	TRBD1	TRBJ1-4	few	CASSGWGQGHEKLFF	TGTGCCAGCAGTGGTTGGGGACAGGGGCATGAAAAACTGTTTTTT
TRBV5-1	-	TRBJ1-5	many	CASSLAGYSNQPQHF	TGCGCCAGCAGCTTGGCCGGGTATAGCAATCAGCCCCAGCATTTT
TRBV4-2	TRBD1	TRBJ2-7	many	CASSLNLGTGSYEQYF	TGTGCCAGCAGCCTTAATTTAGGGACAGGGAGCTACGAGCAGTACTTC